Each of the 6 T cell receptor beta chains below was sequenced from the same sample in a study of beta chain features in type 1 diabetes. Notes on the study in general: Significant though moderate, a shortening of TCRB CDR3s appeared in all four CD4+ subsets of Type 1 diabetes patients.

No antigen is known for these receptors. The isolated RNA, all of it, was reverse transcribed, so expressed TCRB transcripts were what got sequenced. Data came from immunoSEQ multiplex PCR; TCRdb stores just in-frame clones and leaves some out. This repertoire shows 600,000 or so clones, around 12% found once; its top ten account for around 0.12%. Sequencing was done on a sample of naive CD4+ T cells from blood. These receptors all stem from a young man with type 1 diabetes.

V is TRBV29-1 and J is TRBJ2-7, with TRBD2 identical over 13 bases. This CDR3 contains 14 residues. CDR1 SQVTM and CDR2 ANQGSEA come from the germline V gene. V lost 5 bases, J lost 5 bases, and 6 bases stayed unmatched. CDR3 bases: TGCAGCGTTCTAGGACTAGCGGGGGCGGACGAGCAGTACTTC. Translation: CSVLGLAGADEQYF.

This clone was seen a few times. The chain links TRBV7-2 to TRBJ1-2; a possible D gene is TRBD1 (5 bases). Germline loops: CDR1 SGHTA, CDR2 FQGNSA. This CDR3 is 13 amino acids long. V was cut by 5 bases and J by 3 bases, with 10 bases left in between. The DNA for the CDR3 is TGTGCCAGCAGCACAGGACGGTACTATGGCTACACCTTC. This sequence encodes CASSTGRYYGYTF.

This clone was observed a handful of times. V and J are TRBV5-6 and TRBJ1-5; D call uncertain. The CDR3 contains 12 residues. V lost 0 bases, J lost 9 bases, and 7 bases lay in between. The germline V gene encodes CDR1 SGHDT and CDR2 YYEEEE. CDR3 sequence: CASSLARGPQHF. CDR3 DNA: TGTGCCAGCAGCTTGGCCCGGGGGCCCCAGCATTTT.

This chain joins TRBV29-1 and TRBJ1-2, with 9 positions matching TRBD1. The CDR3 length is 12 residues. Germline assignment: CDR1 SQVTM and CDR2 ANQGSEA. The V segment lost 7 bases and the J segment 6 bases; nucleotides outside the gene matches: 6. The CDR3 is CSAGQGRDGYTF. The DNA of the CDR3 is TGCAGCGCCGGACAGGGGAGGGATGGCTACACCTTC.

The J gene is TRBJ2-1, the V gene TRBV5-1; the match to TRBD1 covers 7 bases. V shed 2 bases and J 2 bases; nucleotides not matched to a gene: 13. Per germline, CDR1 SGHRS and CDR2 YFSETQ. This CDR3 is 18 amino acids long. This CDR3 is CASSFMRTGDPTYNEQFF. In DNA form, the CDR3 reads TGCGCCAGCAGCTTTATGAGAACAGGGGACCCTACCTACAATGAGCAGTTCTTC.

J is TRBJ1-1 and V is TRBV6-5, with D unclear. V shed 7 bases and J shed 0 bases, with 9 bases lying between them. Germline V gene sequence: CDR1 MNHEY, CDR2 SVGAGI. CDR3 length: 13 residues. The CDR3 DNA follows: TGTGCCAGCAATAGAGAAATGAACACTGAAGCTTTCTTT. Translated, it gives CASNREMNTEAFF.